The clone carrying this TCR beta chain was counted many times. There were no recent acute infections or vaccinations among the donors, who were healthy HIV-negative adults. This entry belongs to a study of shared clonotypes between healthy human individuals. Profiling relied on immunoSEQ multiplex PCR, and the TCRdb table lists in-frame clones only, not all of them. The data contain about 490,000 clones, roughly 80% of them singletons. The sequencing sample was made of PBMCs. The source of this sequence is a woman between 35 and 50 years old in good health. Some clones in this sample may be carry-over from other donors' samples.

The CDR3 region is CASSQERTGVPYEQYF. In nucleotides, the CDR3 is TGTGCCAGCAGCCAAGAGAGAACAGGGGTTCCCTACGAGCAGTACTTC. The chain employs TRBV4-2 and TRBJ2-7, with 7 bases that match TRBD1. V trimming: 0 bases; J trimming: 2 bases; junction bases outside the gene matches: 7. CDR3 length: 16 amino acids. The germline V gene encodes CDR1 LGHNA and CDR2 YNFKEQ.